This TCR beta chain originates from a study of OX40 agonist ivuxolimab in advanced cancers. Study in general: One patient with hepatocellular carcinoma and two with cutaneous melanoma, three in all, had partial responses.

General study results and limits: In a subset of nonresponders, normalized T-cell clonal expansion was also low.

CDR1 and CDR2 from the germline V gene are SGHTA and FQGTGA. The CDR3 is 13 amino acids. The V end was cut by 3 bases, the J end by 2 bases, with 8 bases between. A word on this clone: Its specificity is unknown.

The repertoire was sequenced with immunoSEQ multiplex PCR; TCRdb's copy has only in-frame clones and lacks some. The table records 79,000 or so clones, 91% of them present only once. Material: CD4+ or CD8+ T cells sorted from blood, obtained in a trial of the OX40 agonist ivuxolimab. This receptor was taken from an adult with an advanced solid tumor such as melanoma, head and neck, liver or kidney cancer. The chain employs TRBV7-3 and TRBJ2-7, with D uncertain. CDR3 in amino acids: CASSLGIPYEQYF. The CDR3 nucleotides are TGTGCCAGCAGCTTGGGAATCCCCTACGAGCAGTACTTC.